A selection of T cell receptor beta chains follows, all from one sample in a study of patients and donors after allogeneic stem cell transplantation. TCRdb called the RT-PCR reads again in MiXCR, with one record for every CDR3 protein. The data hold 150,000 to 200,000 distinct CDR3 sequences, with 30% observed a single time. Sequenced sample: blood, either unsorted or a sorted T cell fraction (not recorded which). These receptors came from a human donor who was either an allogeneic HSCT recipient or a stem cell or donor lymphocyte infusion donor (not recorded which). It is not recorded whose cells these are; they may come from a transplant donor. CDR3s include the opening cysteine and the closing phenylalanine or tryptophan. Fields, in order: clone size, J gene, D gene, V gene, CDR3 protein, CDR3 DNA. D genes are given only for firm matches. Where a row states a size, it is once, few, many or the class of an expanded clone; other rows omit it.

size: many
J: TRBJ1-2
D: TRBD1
V: TRBV5-5
CDR3: CASSLALRTGQDYTF
DNA: TGTGCCAGCAGCTTGGCCTTACGGACAGGTCAGGACTACACCTTC

size: NA
J: TRBJ2-4
D: TRBD2
V: TRBV11-2
CDR3: CASSSWDSGSGIRTAKNIQYF
DNA: TGTGCCAGCAGCTCCTGGGATAGCGGGAGCGGGATACGTACAGCCAAAAACATTCAGTACTTC

size: few
J: TRBJ1-3
D: NA
V: TRBV4-3
CDR3: CASSQGGVGNTIYF
DNA: TGCGCCAGCAGCCAAGGGGGAGTCGGAAACACCATATATTTT

size: few
J: TRBJ1-3
D: NA
V: TRBV9
CDR3: CASSFGQLGNTIYF
DNA: TGTGCCAGCAGCTTCGGCCAGCTGGGAAACACCATATATTTT

size: NA
J: TRBJ2-5
D: TRBD1
V: TRBV7-8
CDR3: CASSYVQGMETQYF
DNA: TGTGCCAGCAGCTACGTACAGGGGATGGAGACCCAGTACTTC

size: few
J: TRBJ1-6
D: NA
V: TRBV4-2
CDR3: CASSQDEESNSPLHF
DNA: TGTGCCAGCAGCCAAGATGAGGAGTCAAATTCACCCCTCCACTTT

size: NA
J: TRBJ1-5
D: NA
V: TRBV5-1
CDR3: CASSASPQGIRSNQPQHF
DNA: TGCGCCAGCAGCGCCTCTCCCCAGGGGATAAGGAGCAATCAGCCCCAGCATTTT

size: NA
J: TRBJ2-2
D: TRBD1
V: TRBV25-1
CDR3: CASSVRGPLDTGELFF
DNA: TGTGCCAGCAGTGTTAGGGGGCCGTTGGACACCGGGGAGCTGTTTTTT

size: NA
J: TRBJ2-7
D: NA
V: TRBV27
CDR3: CASSLTAGGAYEQYF
DNA: TGTGCCAGCAGTTTAACGGCAGGGGGGGCCTACGAGCAGTACTTC

size: NA
J: TRBJ2-7
D: NA
V: TRBV9
CDR3: CASSVVVGRGYEQYF
DNA: TGTGCCAGCAGCGTAGTCGTCGGCAGGGGCTACGAGCAGTACTTC

size: few
J: TRBJ2-5
D: NA
V: TRBV7-2
CDR3: CASSLAQGATQYF
DNA: TGTGCCAGCAGCTTAGCACAGGGAGCGACCCAGTACTTC

size: NA
J: TRBJ2-2
D: NA
V: TRBV4-3
CDR3: CASSQVPGELFF
DNA: TGCGCCAGCAGCCAAGTTCCGGGGGAGCTGTTTTTT

size: NA
J: TRBJ1-5
D: NA
V: TRBV30
CDR3: CAWSSTGTVNQPQHF
DNA: TGTGCCTGGAGTTCAACCGGGACCGTGAATCAGCCCCAGCATTTT

size: many
J: TRBJ1-1
D: NA
V: TRBV6-5
CDR3: CASSYGGRKTEAFF
DNA: TGTGCCAGCAGTTACGGGGGGCGTAAGACTGAAGCTTTCTTT

size: few
J: TRBJ1-4
D: TRBD1
V: TRBV4-3
CDR3: CASSQGQGREKLFF
DNA: TGCGCCAGCAGCCAAGGACAGGGGAGGGAAAAACTGTTTTTT

size: NA
J: TRBJ2-1
D: TRBD2
V: TRBV6-5
CDR3: CASSYSTSGSYEQFF
DNA: TGTGCCAGCAGTTACTCGACTAGCGGGTCTTATGAGCAGTTCTTC

size: NA
J: TRBJ2-7
D: NA
V: TRBV24-1
CDR3: CATSVAIYEQYF
DNA: TGTGCCACCAGTGTTGCCATCTACGAGCAGTACTTC

size: NA
J: TRBJ1-2
D: NA
V: TRBV18
CDR3: CASSPPSYGDYTF
DNA: TGTGCCAGCTCACCACCTTCGTACGGCGACTACACCTTC

size: many
J: TRBJ1-2
D: NA
V: TRBV12-3/TRBV12-4
CDR3: CASSSNARGYTF
DNA: TGTGCCAGCAGTTCCAATGCTCGTGGCTACACCTTC

size: few
J: TRBJ2-7
D: TRBD2
V: TRBV28
CDR3: CASSNRLAGPYEQYF
DNA: TGTGCCAGCAGCAATCGACTAGCGGGACCCTACGAGCAGTACTTC

size: NA
J: TRBJ2-3
D: NA
V: TRBV29-1
CDR3: CSVESLGTDTQYF
DNA: TGCAGCGTTGAATCCCTTGGTACAGATACGCAGTATTTT

size: few
J: TRBJ2-7
D: TRBD1
V: TRBV6-5
CDR3: CASSYSPTGIGDEQYF
DNA: TGTGCCAGCAGTTACTCCCCGACAGGGATTGGGGACGAGCAGTACTTC

size: few
J: TRBJ2-7
D: NA
V: TRBV5-1
CDR3: CASSLDTGGYEQYF
DNA: TGCGCCAGCAGCTTGGATACAGGAGGATACGAGCAGTACTTC

size: NA
J: TRBJ2-2
D: NA
V: TRBV29-1
CDR3: CSVEDLGQLAGELFF
DNA: TGCAGCGTTGAAGATCTTGGACAGCTTGCCGGGGAGCTGTTTTTT

size: many
J: TRBJ1-2
D: NA
V: TRBV20-1
CDR3: CSARTGWDYGYTF
DNA: TGCAGTGCCAGAACAGGGTGGGACTATGGCTACACCTTC